Listed below are T cell receptor beta chains from one sample, sequenced in a study of human T cells and chemical hapten exposure. One entry per CDR3 protein results from TCRdb running MiXCR on the RACE reads. This sample has 370,000 or so distinct CDR3 sequences, with 4% to 5.5% found just once. This specimen consisted of whole blood, obtained in connection with sensitization to the hapten diphenylcyclopropenone (DPC). These receptors were obtained from a woman between 45 and 60 years old with alopecia areata. Some clones in this sample may be carry-over from other donors' samples. Each CDR3 is given with its conserved first and last residue. D genes are given only for firm matches. A row's size may be missing; if present it is once, few, many or a size class.

v_call	j_call	clone_size	d_call	cdr3_aa	cdr3_nt
TRBV11-2	TRBJ2-3	many	-	CASRSGTSTDTQYF	TGTGCCAGCAGATCCGGGACTTCCACAGATACGCAGTATTTT
TRBV7-9	TRBJ1-1	-	-	CASSLDGGGNTEAFF	TGTGCCAGCAGCTTAGACGGAGGGGGGAACACTGAAGCTTTCTTT
TRBV7-2	TRBJ2-4	few	TRBD2	CASSSGSSGSLAKNIQYF	TGTGCCAGCAGCTCCGGATCTAGCGGGTCCTTAGCCAAAAACATTCAGTACTTC
TRBV28	TRBJ2-7	few	-	CASSFWDYEQYF	TGTGCCAGCAGCTTCTGGGACTACGAGCAGTACTTC
TRBV11-2	TRBJ2-5	-	-	CASSLAAAEETQYF	TGTGCCAGCAGCTTAGCCGCAGCGGAAGAGACCCAGTACTTC
TRBV24-1	TRBJ2-6	many	-	CATSDPNGANVLTF	TGTGCCACCAGTGATCCAAATGGGGCCAACGTCCTGACTTTC
TRBV29-1	TRBJ2-1	many	TRBD2	CSAILAGTYNEQFF	TGCAGCGCGATACTAGCGGGAACCTACAATGAGCAGTTCTTC
TRBV5-1	TRBJ1-2	many	-	CASSQAGDGSGYTF	TGCGCCAGCTCTCAGGCGGGCGATGGTTCTGGCTACACCTTC
TRBV5-4	TRBJ2-3	-	TRBD2	CASSPTRGGFGTDTQYF	TGTGCCAGCAGCCCCACCCGGGGGGGCTTCGGCACAGATACGCAGTATTTT
TRBV4-3	TRBJ1-1	many	-	CASSQVREMNTEAFF	TGCGCCAGCAGCCAAGTTAGGGAAATGAACACTGAAGCTTTCTTT
TRBV4-2	TRBJ1-4	-	-	CASSQQATNEKLFF	TGTGCCAGCAGCCAACAGGCAACTAATGAAAAACTGTTTTTT
TRBV7-2	TRBJ1-1	many	-	CASSLAQVNTEAFF	TGTGCCAGCAGCTTAGCACAGGTGAACACTGAAGCTTTCTTT
TRBV29-1	TRBJ1-2	-	-	CSAGGAGTNYGYTF	TGCAGCGCTGGGGGGGCAGGGACTAACTATGGCTACACCTTC
TRBV5-1	TRBJ2-4	-	TRBD1	CASSLEGAAKNIQYF	TGCGCCAGCAGCTTGGAGGGGGCGGCCAAAAACATTCAGTACTTC
TRBV20-1	TRBJ2-3	few	-	CSATRDATDTQYF	TGCAGTGCCACCCGGGACGCCACAGATACGCAGTATTTT
TRBV11-2	TRBJ1-5	-	-	CASSNGLSNQPQHF	TGTGCCAGCAGCAACGGGCTTAGCAATCAGCCCCAGCATTTT
TRBV10-2	TRBJ2-5	-	-	CASSGSLGETQYF	TGCGCCAGCAGTGGAAGTCTTGGAGAGACCCAGTACTTC
TRBV29-1	TRBJ2-7	many	TRBD1	CSVPGTGYHEQYF	TGCAGCGTCCCCGGGACAGGGTACCACGAGCAGTACTTC
TRBV6-5	TRBJ1-1	many	TRBD1	CATHRTGNTEAFF	TGTGCCACCCACAGGACAGGGAACACTGAAGCTTTCTTT
TRBV5-1	TRBJ2-7	many	-	CASSFGTLAYEQYF	TGCGCCAGCAGCTTTGGGACTTTAGCCTACGAGCAGTACTTC
TRBV27	TRBJ1-6	many	-	CASFPWGGGWNSPLHF	TGTGCCAGTTTTCCTTGGGGGGGAGGTTGGAATTCACCCCTCCACTTT
TRBV9	TRBJ2-1	many	-	CASSPGSSYNEQFF	TGTGCCAGCAGTCCGGGGAGCTCCTACAATGAGCAGTTCTTC
TRBV6-2/TRBV6-3	TRBJ2-2	many	TRBD1	CASTTDRGRTGELFF	TGTGCCAGCACCACGGACAGGGGGCGGACCGGGGAGCTGTTTTTT
TRBV28	TRBJ1-2	-	-	CASSPGKGPPGNYTF	TGTGCCAGTTCCCCCGGGAAGGGTCCGCCAGGGAACTACACCTTC
TRBV5-6	TRBJ1-1	many	TRBD1	CATKLGTGSTEAFF	TGTGCCACCAAATTGGGGACAGGGAGCACTGAAGCTTTCTTT
TRBV5-1	TRBJ2-1	many	-	CASSLGPGVEQFF	TGCGCCAGCAGCTTGGGGCCGGGCGTTGAGCAGTTCTTC
TRBV19	TRBJ1-5	many	-	CASSRQDNQPQHF	TGTGCCAGTAGTAGACAAGACAATCAGCCCCAGCATTTT
TRBV28	TRBJ1-4	many	-	CASSLGGRHEKLFF	TGTGCCAGCAGCTTGGGGGGTCGTCATGAAAAACTGTTTTTT